The entry below gives a single T cell receptor (beta chain) sequence along with its context. How the authors handled the data: Reference gene primer amplification yielded estimated nucleated cell counts. The table came from immunoSEQ multiplex PCR; TCRdb's copy has only in-frame clones and leaves some out. For V, J and clone size, that table is used; D and trimming come from the DNA. This repertoire shows some 100,000 clones, 88% found once; its top ten account for 5.5% to 8%. The data stem from a study of blood T cell repertoires in COVID-19. Study as a whole: Acute-phase and convalescent COVID-19 samples originated in the United States, Italy and Spain. From T cells, B-cell-depleted T cells, or PBMCs came the material, which was cDNA or gDNA.

Trimming left V 5 bases short and J 0 bases short, with 17 bases between. The CDR3 is made up of 16 amino acids. Germline CDR1 MDHEN, CDR2 SYDVKM. The clonotype originates from a woman aged 55-69 years with acute or convalescent COVID-19. V is TRBV28 and J is TRBJ2-7; a weak D match, TRBD2 (6 bases). The sample taken for sequencing was peripheral blood. This CDR3 is CASSSHLGTASYEQYF. The DNA of the CDR3 is TGTGCCAGCAGTAGCCACCTGGGGACTGCCTCCTACGAGCAGTACTTC.